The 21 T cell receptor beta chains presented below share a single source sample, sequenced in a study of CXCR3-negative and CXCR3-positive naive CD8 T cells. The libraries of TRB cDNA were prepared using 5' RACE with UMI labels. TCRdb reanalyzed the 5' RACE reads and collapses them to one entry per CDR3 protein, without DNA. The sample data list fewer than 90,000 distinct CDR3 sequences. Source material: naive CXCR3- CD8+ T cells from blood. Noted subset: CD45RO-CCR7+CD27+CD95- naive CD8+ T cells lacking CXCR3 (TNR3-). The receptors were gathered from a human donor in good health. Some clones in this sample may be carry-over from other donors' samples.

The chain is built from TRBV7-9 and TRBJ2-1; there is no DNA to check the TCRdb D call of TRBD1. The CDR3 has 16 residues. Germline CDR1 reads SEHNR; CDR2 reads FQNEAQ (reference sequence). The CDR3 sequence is CASSLIGTSSYNEQFF.

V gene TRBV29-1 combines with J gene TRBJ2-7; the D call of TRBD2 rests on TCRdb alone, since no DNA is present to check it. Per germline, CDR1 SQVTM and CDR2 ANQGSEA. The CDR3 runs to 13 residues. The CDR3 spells CSVGTSLSYEQYF.

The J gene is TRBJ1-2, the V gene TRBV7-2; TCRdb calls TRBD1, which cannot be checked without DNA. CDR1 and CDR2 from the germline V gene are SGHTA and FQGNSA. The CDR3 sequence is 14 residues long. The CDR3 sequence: CASSLGGANYGYTF.

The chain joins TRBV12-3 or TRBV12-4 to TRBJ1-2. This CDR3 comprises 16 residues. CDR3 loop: CASSSSGKVAGYGYTF.

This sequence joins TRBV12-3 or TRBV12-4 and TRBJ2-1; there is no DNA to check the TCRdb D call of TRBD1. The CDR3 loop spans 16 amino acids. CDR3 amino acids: CASSSTRDGAYNEQFF.

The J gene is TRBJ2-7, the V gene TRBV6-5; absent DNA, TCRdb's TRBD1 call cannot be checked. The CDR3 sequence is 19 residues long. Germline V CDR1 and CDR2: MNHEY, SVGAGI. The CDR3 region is CASSYSDTRLDRLRYEQYF.

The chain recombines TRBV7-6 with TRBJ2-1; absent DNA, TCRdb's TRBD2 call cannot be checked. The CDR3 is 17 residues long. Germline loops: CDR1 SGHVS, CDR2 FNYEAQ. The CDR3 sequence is CASSRTSGGPTDNEQFF.

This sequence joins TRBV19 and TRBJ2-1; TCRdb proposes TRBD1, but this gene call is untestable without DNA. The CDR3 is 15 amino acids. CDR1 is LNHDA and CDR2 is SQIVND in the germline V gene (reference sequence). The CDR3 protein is CASSIGTISYNEQFF. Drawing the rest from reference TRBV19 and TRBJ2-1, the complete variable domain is DGGITQSPKYLFRKEGQNVTLSCEQNLNHDAMYWYRQDPGQGLRLIYYSQIVNDFQKGDIAEGYSVSREKKESFPLTVTSAQKNPTAFYLCASSIGTISYNEQFFGPGTRLTVL.

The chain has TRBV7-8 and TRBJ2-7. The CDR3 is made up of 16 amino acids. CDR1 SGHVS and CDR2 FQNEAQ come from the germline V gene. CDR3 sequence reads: CASSLAGRAWSYEQYF.

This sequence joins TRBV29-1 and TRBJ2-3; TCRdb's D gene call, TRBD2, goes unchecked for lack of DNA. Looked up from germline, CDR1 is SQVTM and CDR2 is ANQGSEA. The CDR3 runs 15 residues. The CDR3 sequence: CSVDGSGPVSDTQYF.

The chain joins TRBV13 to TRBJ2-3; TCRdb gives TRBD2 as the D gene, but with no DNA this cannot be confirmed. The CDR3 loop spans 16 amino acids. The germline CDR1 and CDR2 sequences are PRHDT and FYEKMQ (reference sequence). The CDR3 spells CASSSRTSGKSDTQYF.

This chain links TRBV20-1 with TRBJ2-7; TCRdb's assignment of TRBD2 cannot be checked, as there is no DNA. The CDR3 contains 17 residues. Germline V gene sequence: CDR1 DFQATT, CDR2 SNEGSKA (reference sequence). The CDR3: CSARDLMPAEPSYEQYF.

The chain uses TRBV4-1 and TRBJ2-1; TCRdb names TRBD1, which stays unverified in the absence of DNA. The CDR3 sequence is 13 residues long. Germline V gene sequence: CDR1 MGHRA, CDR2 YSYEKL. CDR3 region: CASSQGRGDEQFF.

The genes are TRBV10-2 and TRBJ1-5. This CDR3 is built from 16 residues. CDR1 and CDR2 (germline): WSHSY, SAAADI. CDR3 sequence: CASSESPGNSNQPQHF.

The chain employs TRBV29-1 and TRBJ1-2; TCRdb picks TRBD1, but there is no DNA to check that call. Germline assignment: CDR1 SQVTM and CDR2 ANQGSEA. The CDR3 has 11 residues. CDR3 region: CSDDSVYGYTF.

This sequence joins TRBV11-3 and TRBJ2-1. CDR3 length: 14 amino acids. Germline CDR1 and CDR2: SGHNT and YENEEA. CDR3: CASSLDKVLGEQFF.

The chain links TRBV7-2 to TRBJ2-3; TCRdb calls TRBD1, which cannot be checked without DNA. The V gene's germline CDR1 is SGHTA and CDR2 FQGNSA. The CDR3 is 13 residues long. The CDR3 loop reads CASLAGASDTQYF.

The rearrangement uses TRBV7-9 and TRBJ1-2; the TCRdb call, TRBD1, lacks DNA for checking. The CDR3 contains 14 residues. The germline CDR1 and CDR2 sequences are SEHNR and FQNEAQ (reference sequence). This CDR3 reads CASSLFSQDYGYTF.

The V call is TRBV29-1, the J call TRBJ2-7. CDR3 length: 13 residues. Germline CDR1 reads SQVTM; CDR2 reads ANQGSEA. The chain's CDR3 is CSVYRTGPYEQYF.

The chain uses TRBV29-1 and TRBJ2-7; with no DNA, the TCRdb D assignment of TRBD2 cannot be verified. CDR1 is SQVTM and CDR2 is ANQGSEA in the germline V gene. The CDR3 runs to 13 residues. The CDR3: CSVKGLSSYEQYF.

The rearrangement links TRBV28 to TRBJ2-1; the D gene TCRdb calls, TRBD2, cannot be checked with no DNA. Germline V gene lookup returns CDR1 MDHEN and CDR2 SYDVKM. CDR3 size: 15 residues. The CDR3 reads CASSGASSGVNEQFF.